A selection of T cell receptor beta chains follows, all from one sample in a study of a mutant IDH1 vaccine in newly diagnosed glioma. For these receptors, no antigen is known. Sequencing used immunoSEQ multiplex PCR; TCRdb keeps in-frame clones, though not all of them. The sample carries tens of thousands of clones, 70% to 90% recorded once. The material sequenced was PBMCs, taken from a glioma patient whose treatment included an IDH1 peptide vaccine. These TCRs come from a man between 40 and 49 years old with glioma. CDR3s include the opening cysteine and the closing phenylalanine or tryptophan. The D gene is left open where the match is weak. The listing skips clone size in some rows; elsewhere it reads once, few, many or a size class.

D,V,size,J,DNA,CDR3
NA,TRBV15,NA,TRBJ1-3,TGTGCCACCAGCAGAGCGGTTTTTTCTGGAAACACCATATATTTT,CATSRAVFSGNTIYF
NA,TRBV4-1,NA,TRBJ2-1,TGCGCCAGCAGCCAAGAACGCGGGACTGCGAATGAGCAGTTCTTC,CASSQERGTANEQFF
NA,TRBV29-1,NA,TRBJ1-2,TGCAGCGTTAAAGCTAACTATGGCTACACCTTC,CSVKANYGYTF
NA,TRBV18,NA,TRBJ2-7,TGTGCCAGCTCACCGGGTTACGAGCAGTACTTC,CASSPGYEQYF
NA,TRBV6-5,NA,TRBJ1-2,TGTGCCAGCAGGCCGGCTAACTATGGCTACACCTTC,CASRPANYGYTF
TRBD1,TRBV18,NA,TRBJ1-5,TGTGCCAGCTCACGGGGGACAGGGGAACAGCCCCAGCATTTT,CASSRGTGEQPQHF
NA,TRBV5-4,NA,TRBJ1-2,TGTGCCAGCAGCTTTTCTTCTCGCTACACCTTC,CASSFSSRYTF
NA,TRBV19,NA,TRBJ1-2,TGTGCCAGTAAAGGACAGATACTTTTAGCTAACTATGGCTACACCTTC,CASKGQILLANYGYTF
NA,TRBV4-2,NA,TRBJ2-7,TGTGCCAGCAGCCTTACCGGGACCCGGGCGAGGGAGCAGTACTTC,CASSLTGTRAREQYF
TRBD2,TRBV6-4,NA,TRBJ2-3,TGTGCCAGCAGTGACTCAGCTAGCGGGACCCTCCCAGATACGCAGTATTTT,CASSDSASGTLPDTQYF
NA,TRBV28,NA,TRBJ2-5,TGTGCCAGCAGTTTACGGGACACACAAGAGACCCAGTACTTC,CASSLRDTQETQYF
NA,TRBV6-1,NA,TRBJ1-4,TGTGCCAGCAGTGAGTTGGGAGCTGAAAAACTGTTTTTT,CASSELGAEKLFF
NA,TRBV27,NA,TRBJ2-2,TGTGCCAGCGCTACGACGAACACCGGGGAGCTGTTTTTT,CASATTNTGELFF
NA,TRBV4-2,NA,TRBJ2-7,TGTGCCAGCAGCCAAGATCGAATAGGAATAATATACGAGCAGTACTTC,CASSQDRIGIIYEQYF
TRBD2,TRBV4-1,once,TRBJ2-7,TGCGCCAGCAGCCAGATCCGCGGGAGTACGTACGAGCAGTACTTC,CASSQIRGSTYEQYF
NA,TRBV6-5,NA,TRBJ1-1,TGTGCCAGCAGTTACCGCGGGGAGGGCACTGAAGCTTTCTTT,CASSYRGEGTEAFF
NA,TRBV2,once,TRBJ2-1,TGTGCCAGCAGTGAACAGTACAATGAGCAGTTCTTC,CASSEQYNEQFF
TRBD2,TRBV7-2,NA,TRBJ2-5,TGTGCCAGCAGCCCGGGCGGGGGGGTGGAGACCCAGTACTTC,CASSPGGGVETQYF
TRBD1,TRBV5-8,NA,TRBJ1-5,TGTGCCAGCAGCCTTGGGGGACAGCGGATCAATCAGCCCCAGCATTTT,CASSLGGQRINQPQHF
NA,TRBV19,NA,TRBJ1-2,TGTGCCAGTAGGATGTATGGGGGCTACACCTTC,CASRMYGGYTF
NA,TRBV15,NA,TRBJ1-3,TGTGCCACCAGCAGAGATCGTGGCCTGCTCTCTGGAAACACCATATATTTT,CATSRDRGLLSGNTIYF
NA,TRBV19,NA,TRBJ1-2,TGTGCCAGCAAAAATGGGGGGCTTGGCTACACCTTC,CASKNGGLGYTF
TRBD2,TRBV14,NA,TRBJ2-7,TGTGCCAGCAGCAGTTGCGGGGGGGTCGAGCAGTACTTC,CASSSCGGVEQYF
TRBD1,TRBV6-5,NA,TRBJ2-7,TGTGCCAGCAGTTTTCGGACAGGGGGTCGGTACTACGAGCAGTACTTC,CASSFRTGGRYYEQYF
TRBD1,TRBV7-2,NA,TRBJ2-2,TGTGCCAGCAGCTTCGGACAGGGGGGGGGCACCGGGGAGCTGTTTTTT,CASSFGQGGGTGELFF
NA,TRBV6-1,NA,TRBJ2-6,TGTGCCAGCAGTGGAGACAAGAGCTCTGGGGCCAACGTCCTGACTTTC,CASSGDKSSGANVLTF
TRBD2,TRBV9,NA,TRBJ2-3,TGTGCCAGCAGCCCAAAAGCGGGAGGAACAGATACGCAGTATTTT,CASSPKAGGTDTQYF
TRBD2,TRBV28,NA,TRBJ2-7,TGTGCCAGCAGCTTAAGCGGGAGGGTTTACGAGCAGTACTTC,CASSLSGRVYEQYF
NA,TRBV6-1,NA,TRBJ1-2,TGTGCCAGCAGTGAAAGATGGGATGGCTACACCTTC,CASSERWDGYTF
NA,TRBV5-6,NA,TRBJ2-7,TGTGCCAGCAGCTTGGACACTTCCTACGAGCAGTACTTC,CASSLDTSYEQYF
TRBD2,TRBV4-2,NA,TRBJ2-5,TGTGCCAGCAGCCAAGCCCGACTAGCGGGTCAAGAGACCCAGTACTTC,CASSQARLAGQETQYF
TRBD1,TRBV2,NA,TRBJ2-3,TGTGCCAGCCGGATTACCGGACAGGGTACAGATACGCAGTATTTT,CASRITGQGTDTQYF
TRBD1,TRBV5-8,once,TRBJ1-5,TGTGCCAGCAGCTCGTATCAGGGGGTCGACAATCAGCCCCAGCATTTT,CASSSYQGVDNQPQHF
TRBD1,TRBV7-9,NA,TRBJ2-5,TGTGCCAGCAGCCCGCCACAGGGGGCGCAGGAAGAGACCCAGTACTTC,CASSPPQGAQEETQYF
NA,TRBV13,NA,TRBJ1-4,TGTGCCAGCAGCCCCCATGGTAATTACCCCAATGAAAAACTGTTTTTT,CASSPHGNYPNEKLFF
NA,TRBV2,NA,TRBJ2-1,TGTGCCAGCAGTGAGGATTCGTATGAGCAGTTCTTC,CASSEDSYEQFF
TRBD2,TRBV4-3,NA,TRBJ2-1,TGCGCCAGCAGCCGTCGACTAGCGGGAGGCGAAGGCTACAATGAGCAGTTCTTC,CASSRRLAGGEGYNEQFF
TRBD1,TRBV7-9,NA,TRBJ2-2,TGTGCCAGCAGCACGGGACAGGACTACACCGGGGAGCTGTTTTTT,CASSTGQDYTGELFF
NA,TRBV10-3,NA,TRBJ2-7,TGTGCCATCAGTGGGCGGGAAGGGTTAGACGAGCAGTACTTC,CAISGREGLDEQYF
NA,TRBV5-1,NA,TRBJ1-2,TGCGCCAGCGGTGGCCCGCTCACGAACTCCTTC,CASGGPLTNSF
TRBD1,TRBV5-6,NA,TRBJ1-2,TGTGCCAGCAGCTTATACAGGGGAAGTGGCTACACCTTC,CASSLYRGSGYTF